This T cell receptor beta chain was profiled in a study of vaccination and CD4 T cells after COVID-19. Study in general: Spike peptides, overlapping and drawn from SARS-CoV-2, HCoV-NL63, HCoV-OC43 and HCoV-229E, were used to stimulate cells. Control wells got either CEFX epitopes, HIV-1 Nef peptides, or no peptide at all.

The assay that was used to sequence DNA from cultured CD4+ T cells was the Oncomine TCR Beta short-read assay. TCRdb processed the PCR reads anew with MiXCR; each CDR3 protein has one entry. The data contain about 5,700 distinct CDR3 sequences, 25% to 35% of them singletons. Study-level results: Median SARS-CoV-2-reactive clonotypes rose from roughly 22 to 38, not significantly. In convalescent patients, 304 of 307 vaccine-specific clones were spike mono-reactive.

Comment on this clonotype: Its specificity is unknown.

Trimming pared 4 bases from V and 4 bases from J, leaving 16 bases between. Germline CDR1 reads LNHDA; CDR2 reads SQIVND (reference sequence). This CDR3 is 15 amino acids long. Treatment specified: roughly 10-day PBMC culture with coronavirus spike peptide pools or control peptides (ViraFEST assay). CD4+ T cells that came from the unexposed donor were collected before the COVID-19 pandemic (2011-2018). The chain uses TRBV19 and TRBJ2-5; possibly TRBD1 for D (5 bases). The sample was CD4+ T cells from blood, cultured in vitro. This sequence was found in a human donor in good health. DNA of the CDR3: TGTGCCAGTAGTAGTTCGCGACAGTCCGGAGAGACCCAGTACTTC. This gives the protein CASSSSRQSGETQYF. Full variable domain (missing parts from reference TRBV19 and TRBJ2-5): DGGITQSPKYLFRKEGQNVTLSCEQNLNHDAMYWYRQDPGQGLRLIYYSQIVNDFQKGDIAEGYSVSREKKESFPLTVTSAQKNPTAFYLCASSSSRQSGETQYFGPGTRLLVL.